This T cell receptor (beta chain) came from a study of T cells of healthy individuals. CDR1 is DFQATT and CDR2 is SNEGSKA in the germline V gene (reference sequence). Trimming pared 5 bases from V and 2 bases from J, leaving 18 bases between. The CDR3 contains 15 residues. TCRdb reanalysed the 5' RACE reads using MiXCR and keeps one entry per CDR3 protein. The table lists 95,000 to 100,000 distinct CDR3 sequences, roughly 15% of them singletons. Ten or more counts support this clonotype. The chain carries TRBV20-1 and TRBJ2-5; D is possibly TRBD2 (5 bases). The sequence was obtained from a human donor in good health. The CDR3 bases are TGCAGTGCTCCAGAGACTATTGGGGTTCAAGAGACCCAGTACTTC. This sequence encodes CSAPETIGVQETQYF.